The clone carrying this T cell receptor beta chain was detected a few times. This record comes from a study of T-cell memory formation after mild COVID-19. This CDR3 contains 18 residues. Germline CDR1 and CDR2: SGHVS and FNYEAQ. The V gene lost 1 base and the J gene lost 0 bases, with 19 bases spanning the gap. Libraries for TCRalpha and TCRbeta carried sample barcodes and unique molecular identifiers via 5'RACE. TCRdb analysed the 5' RACE reads with MiXCR anew, one entry per CDR3 protein. The table lists 500,000 to 550,000 distinct CDR3 sequences, around 21% of them singletons. The clonotype originates from an adult woman who had mild COVID-19 (a few samples of this study predate the infection). Cell type and time point are not known. The rearrangement joins TRBV7-6 to TRBJ2-7; unclear D gene. The specimen was PBMCs or a T cell subset sorted from them (not recorded which). The CDR3 loop is CASSLEIGKPTLSYEQYF. DNA for the CDR3: TGTGCCAGCAGCTTAGAGATAGGGAAACCGACCCTCTCCTACGAGCAGTACTTC.